Presented here are 22 T cell receptor beta chains from one specimen sequenced in a study of CD8 T cells in ankylosing spondylitis. The study's findings and limits: Ankylosing spondylitis blood seemed to carry a telltale TCR beta motif made of about 8 highly homologous variants.

TCRdb analysed the 5' RACE reads with MiXCR anew, one entry per CDR3 protein. The table lists 200,000 to 250,000 distinct CDR3 sequences, about a sixth of them singletons. Their antigen targets remain unknown. Specimen: blood, either unsorted or a sorted T cell fraction (not recorded which). These receptors originate from a male donor with ankylosing spondylitis.

This clonotype was recorded a few times. This chain uses TRBV5-6 with TRBJ2-7; TRBD2 agrees at 10 bases. The V and J ends lost 4 bases and 3 bases, in that order; junction bases with no gene match: 4. CDR1 is SGHDT and CDR2 is YYEEEE in the germline V gene. The CDR3 has 14 residues. CDR3 amino acids: CASSLTSGDYEQYF. CDR3 sequence (DNA): TGTGCCAGCAGCCTCACTAGCGGGGACTACGAGCAGTACTTC.

This clonotype was seen only a few times. This could be a read error, since a much larger clone is one nucleotide away. This rearrangement joins TRBV9 to TRBJ2-1; D ambiguous. CDR1 SGDLS and CDR2 YYNGEE come from the germline V gene. The CDR3 runs 11 residues. The germline V and J ends were trimmed by 0 bases and 5 bases, with 0 bases remaining between them. The DNA of the CDR3 is TGTGCCAGCAGCGTAGACAATGAGCAGTTCTTC. Translated, it gives CASSVDNEQFF.

A few counts support this clonotype. Because the CDR3's place on the DNA is in doubt, the DNA is left out and the CDR3 is given as listed by TCRdb. The chain carries TRBV29-1 and TRBJ1-1. The CDR3 spans 14 residues, counting both ends. The germline V gene encodes CDR1 SQVTM and CDR2 ANQGSEA. The CDR3 sequence is CSVLWERKNTEAFF.

The rearrangement links TRBV4-1 to TRBJ1-2, with 9 bases that match TRBD1. From germline, CDR1 is MGHRA and CDR2 YSYEKL. The CDR3 totals 15 residues. Losses at the gene ends were 1 base for V and 8 bases for J; bases not matched to a gene: 8. Here the CDR3 DNA reads TGCGCCAGCAGCCAAGGACCCTGGACAGGGGAGGGCTACACCTTC. Translation: CASSQGPWTGEGYTF.

This clonotype was seen only a few times. The rearrangement uses TRBV6-5 and TRBJ2-2; 7 bases agree with TRBD1. V dropped 4 bases and J dropped 1; count of bases not matched to a gene: 3. The CDR3 extends over 15 amino acids. CDR1 is MNHEY and CDR2 is SVGAGI in the germline V gene. The CDR3 sequence: CASSFGTENTGELFF. The CDR3 region has the DNA TGTGCCAGCAGTTTCGGGACAGAGAACACCGGGGAGCTGTTTTTT.

The chain joins TRBV6-1 to TRBJ2-5; maybe TRBD2 (6 bases). V was shortened by 7 bases and J by 0 bases, with 24 bases between the two germline ends. Germline values: CDR1 MNHNS, CDR2 SASEGT. The CDR3 length is 18 residues. CDR3: CASTREGLPGLNQETQYF. The CDR3 region has the DNA TGTGCCAGCACCAGAGAGGGGTTACCGGGACTGAACCAAGAGACCCAGTACTTC.

The chain employs TRBV6-1 and TRBJ2-1, with a tentative D call TRBD2 (5 bases). The germline V gene encodes CDR1 MNHNS and CDR2 SASEGT. V lost 5 bases and J lost 0, with 11 bases in between. This CDR3 comprises 15 residues. The CDR3 bases are TGTGCCAGCAGTATTGGGGAGCCCTCCTACAATGAGCAGTTCTTC. Its translation: CASSIGEPSYNEQFF.

This clonotype was observed a few times. The CDR3 DNA sequence: TGTGCCAGCAGTTACTCTCCTGTTGCACCGGACCCTTCGCCCTACAATGAGCAGTTCTTC. This gives the protein CASSYSPVAPDPSPYNEQFF. The rearrangement uses TRBV6-2 or TRBV6-3 and TRBJ2-1; D uncertain. From germline, CDR1 is MNHEY and CDR2 SVGEGT. The CDR3 is 20 amino acids. V gave up 0 bases and J gave up 2 bases, with 23 bases separating them.

This clonotype showed up just a few times. The J gene is TRBJ1-1, the V gene TRBV7-9; D call uncertain. Germline values: CDR1 SEHNR, CDR2 FQNEAQ (reference sequence). This CDR3 comprises 13 residues. V was cut by 2 bases and J by 6 bases, with 10 bases left in between. CDR3 region: CASSLSTVPEAFF. The CDR3 bases are TGTGCCAGCAGCTTATCGACTGTCCCTGAAGCTTTCTTT.

This clonotype was detected many times. V and J are TRBV5-1 and TRBJ2-7; D call uncertain. The V end was cut by 4 bases, the J end by 0 bases, with 8 bases between. This CDR3 region has 13 residues. Germline CDR1 is SGHRS and CDR2 is YFSETQ. The CDR3 nucleotides are TGCGCCAGCAGCGCTGATAGCTCCTACGAGCAGTACTTC. Encoded protein: CASSADSSYEQYF. Together with reference TRBV5-1 and TRBJ2-7, the CDR3 gives the full variable domain: KAGVTQTPRYLIKTRGQQVTLSCSPISGHRSVSWYQQTPGQGLQFLFEYFSETQRNKGNFPGRFSGRQFSNSRSEMNVSTLELGDSALYLCASSADSSYEQYFGPGTRLTVT.

This clonotype was recorded a few times. This chain links TRBV28 with TRBJ2-3; D gene uncertain. The CDR3 loop spans 14 amino acids. With 4 bases removed from V and 4 bases from J, the gap between germline ends came to 12 bases. Germline V lookup: CDR1 MDHEN, CDR2 SYDVKM. CDR3 DNA sequence: TGTGCCAGCAGTTATCTGGCCCAGGCAGATACGCAGTATTTT. Translating gives CASSYLAQADTQYF.

J is TRBJ1-1 and V is TRBV7-8; no reliable D call. Trimming took off 1 base at V and 0 bases at J, with 18 bases between the two ends. Germline CDR1 and CDR2: SGHVS and FQNEAQ. The CDR3 length is 18 residues. The CDR3 nucleotides are TGTGCCAGCAGCTTAGAGTTTAACGGGTCGCCCATGAACACTGAAGCTTTCTTT. Translating gives CASSLEFNGSPMNTEAFF. The entire variable domain, with the rest obtained from reference TRBV7-8 and TRBJ1-1, is as follows: GAGVSQSPRYKVAKRGQDVALRCDPISGHVSLFWYQQALGQGPEFLTYFQNEAQLDKSGLPSDRFFAERPEGSVSTLKIQRTQQEDSAVYLCASSLEFNGSPMNTEAFFGQGTRLTVV.

The rearrangement links TRBV12-3 or TRBV12-4 to TRBJ2-1; 7 positions match TRBD2. This CDR3 region has 15 residues. The V and J ends lost 7 bases and 0 bases, in that order; junction bases with no gene match: 6. The CDR3 DNA follows: TGTGCCAGCAAATGGGGCGGGAGCTCCTACAATGAGCAGTTCTTC. Residues: CASKWGGSSYNEQFF.

This clonotype occurred a few times. J is TRBJ2-5 and V is TRBV27, with D maybe TRBD1 (5 bases). Germline V gene sequence: CDR1 MNHEY, CDR2 SMNVEV (reference sequence). The CDR3 runs to 17 residues. With 2 bases removed from V and 0 bases from J, the gap between germline ends came to 16 bases. The CDR3 coding sequence is TGTGCCAGCAGTTTACAAATACCGACAGTGTACCAAGAGACCCAGTACTTC. Its protein is CASSLQIPTVYQETQYF.

This clonotype has a handful of counts. The chain employs TRBV7-9 and TRBJ2-5, with 10 nucleotides matching TRBD1. The CDR3 loop spans 14 amino acids. V lost 4 bases to trimming and J lost 5 bases; unmatched junction nucleotides: 4. CDR1 and CDR2 from the germline V gene are SEHNR and FQNEAQ (reference sequence). CDR3 nucleotide sequence: TGTGCCAGCAGCTGGACAGGGGGAAAGGAGACCCAGTACTTC. Amino acids: CASSWTGGKETQYF.

The chain couples TRBV28 to TRBJ2-7, with 8 bases fitting TRBD1. Germline V lookup: CDR1 MDHEN, CDR2 SYDVKM. CDR3 length equals 14 residues. After removal of 1 base from V and 2 bases from J, the junction contained 1 base not matched to a gene. CDR3 nucleotide sequence: TGTGCCAGCAGTTTATTGGACAGGGCCTACGAGCAGTACTTC. It codes for CASSLLDRAYEQYF.

V usage is TRBV27 and J usage is TRBJ2-7; D is possibly TRBD1 or TRBD2 (5 bases each). Trimming shortened V by 3 bases and J by 3 bases, and 15 bases separated the two germline ends. The germline gives CDR1 MNHEY, CDR2 SMNVEV (reference sequence). The CDR3 runs to 15 residues. The chain's CDR3 is CASSFRGRILYEQYF. CDR3 bases: TGTGCCAGCAGTTTTAGGGGACGGATTCTCTACGAGCAGTACTTC.

This clonotype has just a few counts. This chain links TRBV12-3 or TRBV12-4 with TRBJ2-1; TRBD2 matches 12 bases. Trimming removed 6 bases from V and 9 bases from J; junction bases left unmatched: 6. CDR3 length: 14 amino acids. The CDR3 DNA reads as TGTGCCAGCAGCGCTAGCGGGAGGGCCGTTGAGCAGTTCTTC. It specifies CASSASGRAVEQFF.

V and J are TRBV12-3 or TRBV12-4 and TRBJ1-1, with 8 bases matching TRBD1. The CDR3 totals 15 residues. Losses at the gene ends were 6 bases for V and 6 bases for J; bases not matched to a gene: 12. CDR3 residues: CASSEGQGYFAEAFF. The CDR3 coding sequence is TGTGCCAGCAGCGAAGGACAGGGCTATTTCGCTGAAGCTTTCTTT.

Here the CDR3 DNA reads TGTGCCAGCAGTTTTTATGAGGGCCTTAAGGTAGATACGCAGTATTTT. Its protein is CASSFYEGLKVDTQYF. The V call is TRBV12-3 or TRBV12-4, the J call TRBJ2-3, with D possibly TRBD2 on 5 matching bases. This CDR3 spans 16 amino acids. Trimming removed 3 bases from V and 5 bases from J, with 18 bases in between.

There are a few counts of this clonotype. V is TRBV27 and J is TRBJ1-6; D is unresolved. Germline CDR1 reads MNHEY; CDR2 reads SMNVEV (reference sequence). This CDR3 contains 14 residues. Trimming stripped 8 bases from V and 16 bases from J, with 24 bases between. The CDR3 here is CASGFEGHLLGLHF. CDR3 nucleotides: TGTGCCAGCGGGTTTGAGGGCCACCTGCTTGGGCTCCACTTT.

The chain carries TRBV6-2 or TRBV6-3 and TRBJ2-7, with 10 bases lining up with TRBD2. This CDR3 spans 15 amino acids. The J segment lost 3 bases and the V segment lost 6 bases, leaving 8 bases of the junction unmatched. CDR1 is MNHEY and CDR2 is SVGEGT in the germline V gene. The CDR3 here is CASRSLAGPGYEQYF. In nucleotides, the CDR3 is TGTGCCAGCAGATCACTAGCGGGGCCCGGCTACGAGCAGTACTTC.